This T cell receptor (beta chain) stems from a study of a mutant IDH1 vaccine in newly diagnosed glioma. Study summary: Averaging roughly 40 years of age, treated patients were about 60% male and around 38% female. Patients previously underwent radiotherapy, temozolomide, or both, and most underwent both.

Libraries were prepared by immunoSEQ multiplex PCR; TCRdb keeps only in-frame clonotypes and omits some of them. The profile shows tens of thousands of clones, about nine tenths of them singletons. Stated time point: baseline, week 1 (first vaccination visit). The sample's treatment: pre-vaccination baseline after standard-of-care therapy. Donor tumors were new WHO grade 3 or 4 IDH1-mutant, ATRX-lost astrocytomas. Study-wide results and limits: Vaccine-induced immune responses occurred in more than 80% of patients.

A remark on this clone: What it binds is unknown.

Sequences were derived from PBMCs, sampled from a glioma patient treated with radiotherapy, temozolomide or both. The clonotype comes from a man aged 30 to 45 with glioma.

CDR3 nucleotide sequence: TGTGCCAGCACCGGACTACTACATGAAAAACTGTTTTTT. Translated, it gives CASTGLLHEKLFF. The V gene is TRBV2, the J gene TRBJ1-4; D not certain. Germline assignment: CDR1 SNHLY and CDR2 FYNNEI. Trimming stripped 7 bases from V and 6 bases from J, with 12 bases between. This CDR3 spans 13 amino acids.